A selection of T cell receptor beta chains follows, all from one sample in a study of T cell responses to AZD1222 COVID-19 vaccine. Assay: immunoSEQ multiplex PCR; the TCRdb copy retains only in-frame clones and omits some. The sample has more than 90,000 clones; about 86% are singletons. The sequencing here drew on peripheral blood, taken 28 days after the second AZD1222 dose. These TCRs come from an adult who received the AZD1222 COVID-19 vaccine. Each CDR3 is given without its conserved first and last residue. Each record gives: V gene, J gene, CDR3 protein.

>TRBV28|TRBJ1-5
ASSEGGHQPQH
>TRBV18|TRBJ1-4
ASSPKGEKLF
>TRBV27|TRBJ2-1
ASSLDSNSYNEQF
>TRBV7-2|TRBJ1-4
ASSLGRSNEKLF
>TRBV7-2|TRBJ2-1
ASSQVAGYSNEQF
>TRBV5-6|TRBJ2-5
ASSLAGGGWKETQY
>TRBV5-6|TRBJ2-7
ASSLYTTGNEQY
>TRBV28|TRBJ2-7
ASSLHGSSYEQY
>TRBV9|TRBJ2-7
ASSEGTAAYEQY
>TRBV19|TRBJ1-1
ASSISWGSGTEAF
>TRBV6-5|TRBJ1-3
ASSHRPHPGNTIY
>TRBV11-2|TRBJ1-1
ASSQLGQGAEAF
>TRBV2|TRBJ1-5
ASSEEEYSNQPQH
>TRBV28|TRBJ1-6
ASSDPQGQPSSPLH
>TRBV4-1|TRBJ2-3
ASSQRSGDDTQY
>TRBV19|TRBJ2-7
ASSTIAGYEQY
>TRBV16|TRBJ2-1
ASSERTGFNEQF
>TRBV11-1|TRBJ2-3
ASSKTRDRGSSQY
>TRBV19|TRBJ2-3
ASSILPDTQY
>TRBV27|TRBJ1-1
ASSRWTGTEAF
>TRBV7-2|TRBJ1-2
ASSLDSNYGYT
>TRBV28|TRBJ2-4
ASSEYREGKNIQY
>TRBV5-1|TRBJ2-1
ASSLARTDDANNEQF
>TRBV19|TRBJ1-1
ASRPGNTEAF
>TRBV7-8|TRBJ1-5
ASSIYRGRDSQPQH
>TRBV3-1/TRBV3-2|TRBJ1-2
ASSQESNDYGYT
>TRBV29-1|TRBJ2-1
SVVREGRNEQF
>TRBV5-1|TRBJ2-1
ASSFSGSSYNEQF
>TRBV7-3|TRBJ2-7
ASSLRGGAYEQY
>TRBV6-5|TRBJ2-7
ASSPPGAYEQY